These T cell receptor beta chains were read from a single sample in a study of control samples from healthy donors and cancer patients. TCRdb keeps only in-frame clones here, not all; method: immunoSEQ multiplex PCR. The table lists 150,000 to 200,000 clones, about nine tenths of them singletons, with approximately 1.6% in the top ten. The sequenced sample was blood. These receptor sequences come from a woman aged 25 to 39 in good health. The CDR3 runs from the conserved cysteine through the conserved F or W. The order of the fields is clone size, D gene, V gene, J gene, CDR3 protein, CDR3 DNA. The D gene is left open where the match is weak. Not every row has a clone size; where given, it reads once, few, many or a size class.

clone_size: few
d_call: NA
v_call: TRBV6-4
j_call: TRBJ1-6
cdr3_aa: CASSDSANSPLHF
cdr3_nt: TGTGCCAGCAGTGACTCGGCAAATTCACCCCTCCACTTT

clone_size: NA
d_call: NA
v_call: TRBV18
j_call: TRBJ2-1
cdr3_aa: CASSPGWGVNEQFF
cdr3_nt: TGTGCCAGCTCACCAGGTTGGGGGGTCAATGAGCAGTTCTTC

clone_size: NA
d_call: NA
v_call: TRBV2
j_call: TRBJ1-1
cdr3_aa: CASSERQGSEAFF
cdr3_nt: TGTGCCAGCAGTGAAAGGCAGGGTTCTGAAGCTTTCTTT

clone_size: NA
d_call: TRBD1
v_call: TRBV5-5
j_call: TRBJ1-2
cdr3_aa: CASSKDRAYGYTF
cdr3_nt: TGTGCCAGCAGCAAGGACAGGGCGTATGGCTACACCTTC

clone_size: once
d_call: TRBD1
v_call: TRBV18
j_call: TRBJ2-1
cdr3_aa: CASSKGQYNEQFF
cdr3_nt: TGTGCCAGCTCAAAGGGACAGTACAATGAGCAGTTCTTC

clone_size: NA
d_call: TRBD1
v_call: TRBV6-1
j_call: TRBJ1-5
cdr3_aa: CASTPRDRGNQPQHF
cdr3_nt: TGTGCCAGCACCCCCCGGGACAGGGGCAATCAGCCCCAGCATTTT

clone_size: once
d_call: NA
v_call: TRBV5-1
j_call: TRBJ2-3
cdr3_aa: CASSFHGTDTQYF
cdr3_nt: TGCGCCAGCAGCTTCCACGGGACAGATACGCAGTATTTT

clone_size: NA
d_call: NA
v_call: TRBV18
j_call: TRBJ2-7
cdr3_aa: CASSPGTSYEQYF
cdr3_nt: TGTGCCAGCTCACCGGGGACCTCCTACGAGCAGTACTTC

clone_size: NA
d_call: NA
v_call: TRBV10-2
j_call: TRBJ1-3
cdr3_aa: CASSIRSSGNTIYF
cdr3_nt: TGCGCCAGCAGTATAAGGAGCTCTGGAAACACCATATATTTT

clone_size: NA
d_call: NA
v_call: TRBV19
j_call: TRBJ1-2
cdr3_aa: CASSDSWTANYGYTF
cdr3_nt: TGTGCCAGTAGTGACTCTTGGACGGCTAACTATGGCTACACCTTC

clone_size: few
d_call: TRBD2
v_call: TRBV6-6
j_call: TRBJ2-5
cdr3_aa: CASSYMGLAGKETQYF
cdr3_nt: TGTGCCAGCAGTTACATGGGACTAGCGGGAAAGGAGACCCAGTACTTC

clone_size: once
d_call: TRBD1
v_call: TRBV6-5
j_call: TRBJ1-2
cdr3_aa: CASRGTGGGYTF
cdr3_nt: TGTGCCAGCAGGGGGACAGGGGGCGGCTACACCTTC

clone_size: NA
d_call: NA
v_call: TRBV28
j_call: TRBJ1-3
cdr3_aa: CASSLGHNSGNTIYF
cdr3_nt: TGTGCCAGCAGTTTAGGACACAACTCTGGAAACACCATATATTTT

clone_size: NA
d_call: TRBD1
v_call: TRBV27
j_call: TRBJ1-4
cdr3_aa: CASSNDRAEEKLFF
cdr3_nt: TGTGCCAGCAGTAACGACAGGGCGGAGGAAAAACTGTTTTTT

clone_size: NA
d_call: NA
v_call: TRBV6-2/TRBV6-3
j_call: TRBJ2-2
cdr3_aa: CASSWGAETGELFF
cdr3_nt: TGTGCCAGCAGTTGGGGGGCGGAAACCGGGGAGCTGTTTTTT

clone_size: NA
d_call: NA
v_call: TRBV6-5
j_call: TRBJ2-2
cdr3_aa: CASSIQGGTGELFF
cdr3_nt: TGTGCCAGCAGTATACAGGGAGGGACCGGGGAGCTGTTTTTT

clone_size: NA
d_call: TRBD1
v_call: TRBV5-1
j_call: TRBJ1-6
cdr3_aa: CASSRGQGDNSPLHF
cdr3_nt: TGCGCCAGCAGCAGAGGACAGGGGGATAATTCACCCCTCCACTTT

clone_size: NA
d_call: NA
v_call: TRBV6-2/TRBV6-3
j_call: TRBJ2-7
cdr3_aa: CASSLDYYEQYF
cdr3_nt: TGTGCCAGCAGCCTGGACTACTACGAGCAGTACTTC

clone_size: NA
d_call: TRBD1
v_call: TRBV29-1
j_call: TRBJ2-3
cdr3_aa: CSVWTGSTDTQYF
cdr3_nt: TGCAGCGTTTGGACAGGATCCACAGATACGCAGTATTTT

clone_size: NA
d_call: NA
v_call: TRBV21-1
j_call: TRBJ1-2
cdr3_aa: CASRGSANYGYTF
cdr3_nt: TGTGCCAGCAGGGGGAGTGCTAACTATGGCTACACCTTC

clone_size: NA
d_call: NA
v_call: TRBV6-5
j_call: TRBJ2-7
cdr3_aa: CASRDYLSDTYEQYF
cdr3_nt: TGTGCCAGCAGAGACTATTTATCGGACACCTACGAGCAGTACTTC

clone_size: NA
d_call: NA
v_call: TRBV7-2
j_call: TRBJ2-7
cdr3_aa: CASSLGSLGYEQYF
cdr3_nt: TGTGCCAGCAGCTTAGGTAGCCTGGGTTACGAGCAGTACTTC

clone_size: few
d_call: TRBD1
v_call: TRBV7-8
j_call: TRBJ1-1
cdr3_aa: CASSPRDRYTEAFF
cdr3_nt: TGTGCCAGCAGCCCCCGGGACAGATACACTGAAGCTTTCTTT

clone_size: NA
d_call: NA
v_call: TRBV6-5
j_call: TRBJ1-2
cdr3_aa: CASSLQGEGYTF
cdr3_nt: TGTGCCAGCAGCCTACAGGGAGAGGGCTACACCTTC

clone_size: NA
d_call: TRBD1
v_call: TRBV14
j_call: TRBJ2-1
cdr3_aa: CASSHPGQVYNEQFF
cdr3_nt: TGTGCCAGCAGCCACCCGGGACAGGTCTACAATGAGCAGTTCTTC

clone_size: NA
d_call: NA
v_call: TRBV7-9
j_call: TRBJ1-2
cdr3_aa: CASSLGGINYGYTF
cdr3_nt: TGTGCCAGCAGCTTAGGGGGGATTAACTATGGCTACACCTTC

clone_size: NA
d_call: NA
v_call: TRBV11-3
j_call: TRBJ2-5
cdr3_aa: CASSLRTQETQYF
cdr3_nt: TGTGCCAGCAGCCTCCGGACCCAAGAGACCCAGTACTTC

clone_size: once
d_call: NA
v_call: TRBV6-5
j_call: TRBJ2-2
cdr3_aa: CASRRQELGELFF
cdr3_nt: TGTGCCAGCAGACGACAGGAACTCGGGGAGCTGTTTTTT

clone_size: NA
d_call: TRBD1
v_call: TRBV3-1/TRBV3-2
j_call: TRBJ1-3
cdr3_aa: CASSQGTGAGNTIYF
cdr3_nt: TGTGCCAGCAGCCAAGGGACAGGGGCAGGAAACACCATATATTTT

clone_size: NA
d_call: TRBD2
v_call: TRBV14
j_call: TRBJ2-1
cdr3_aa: CASSQTSGIYNEQFF
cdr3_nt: TGTGCCAGCAGCCAGACTAGCGGGATCTACAATGAGCAGTTCTTC

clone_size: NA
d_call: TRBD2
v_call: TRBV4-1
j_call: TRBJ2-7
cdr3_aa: CASSQGSGLAYEQYF
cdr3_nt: TGCGCCAGCAGCCAAGGGTCGGGACTAGCCTACGAGCAGTACTTC

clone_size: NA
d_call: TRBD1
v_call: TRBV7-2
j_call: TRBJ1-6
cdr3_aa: CASSQPGQMHSPLHF
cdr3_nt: TGTGCCAGCAGCCAACCGGGACAGATGCATTCACCCCTCCACTTT

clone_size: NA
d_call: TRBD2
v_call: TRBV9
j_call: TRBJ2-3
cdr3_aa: CASTSGGITDTQYF
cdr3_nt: TGTGCCAGCACTAGCGGGGGGATCACAGATACGCAGTATTTT

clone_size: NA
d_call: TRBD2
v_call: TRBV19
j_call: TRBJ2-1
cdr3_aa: CASSMGLAGNYYNEQFF
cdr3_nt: TGTGCCAGTAGTATGGGGCTAGCGGGAAACTACTACAATGAGCAGTTCTTC

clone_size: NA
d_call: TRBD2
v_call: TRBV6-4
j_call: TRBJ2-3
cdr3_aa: CASSDTAGAPDTQYF
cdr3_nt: TGTGCCAGCAGTGACACAGCGGGAGCCCCAGATACGCAGTATTTT

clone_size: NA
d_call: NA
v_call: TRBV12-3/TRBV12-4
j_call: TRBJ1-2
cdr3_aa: CASSLRNNYGYTF
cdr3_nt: TGTGCCAGCAGTTTACGGAATAACTATGGCTACACCTTC

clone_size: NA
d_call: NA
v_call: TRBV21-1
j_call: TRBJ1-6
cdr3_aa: CASSKARSSYNSPLHF
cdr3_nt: TGTGCCAGCAGCAAAGCCAGGAGCTCCTATAATTCACCCCTCCACTTT

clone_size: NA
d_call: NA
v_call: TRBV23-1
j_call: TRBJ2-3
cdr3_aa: CASSPGGTDTQYF
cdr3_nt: TGCGCCAGCAGTCCGGGGGGCACAGATACGCAGTATTTT

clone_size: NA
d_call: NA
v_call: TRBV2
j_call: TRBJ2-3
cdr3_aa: CASSLSDTQYF
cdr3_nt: TGTGCCAGCAGTCTTTCCGATACGCAGTATTTT

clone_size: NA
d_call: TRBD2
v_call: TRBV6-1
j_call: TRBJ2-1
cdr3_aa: CASSELAGSYNEQFF
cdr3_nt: TGTGCCAGCAGTGAACTAGCGGGCTCCTACAATGAGCAGTTCTTC

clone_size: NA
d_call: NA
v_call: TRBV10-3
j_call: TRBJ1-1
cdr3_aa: CAISESGFIEAFF
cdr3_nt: TGTGCCATCAGTGAGTCAGGGTTTATCGAAGCTTTCTTT

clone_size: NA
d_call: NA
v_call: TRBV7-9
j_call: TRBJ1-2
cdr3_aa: CASSLVPAPNYGYTF
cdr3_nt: TGTGCCAGCAGCTTAGTTCCAGCACCTAACTATGGCTACACCTTC

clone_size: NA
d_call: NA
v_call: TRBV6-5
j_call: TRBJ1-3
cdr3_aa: CASRSYSGNTIYF
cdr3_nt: TGTGCCAGCAGGAGTTACTCTGGAAACACCATATATTTT

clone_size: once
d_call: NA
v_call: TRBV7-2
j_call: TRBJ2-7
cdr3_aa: CASSDYYEQYF
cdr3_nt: TGTGCCAGCAGCGATTATTACGAGCAGTACTTC

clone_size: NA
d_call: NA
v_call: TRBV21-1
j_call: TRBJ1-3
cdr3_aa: CASSKVPRGPSGNTIYF
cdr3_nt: TGTGCCAGCAGCAAAGTCCCCAGGGGGCCCTCTGGAAACACCATATATTTT

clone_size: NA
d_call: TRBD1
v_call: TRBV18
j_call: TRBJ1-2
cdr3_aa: CASSPRQGADYGYTF
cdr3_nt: TGTGCCAGCTCACCCAGACAGGGCGCGGACTATGGCTACACCTTC

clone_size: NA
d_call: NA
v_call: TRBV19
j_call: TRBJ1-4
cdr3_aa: CASSRDRPTNEKLFF
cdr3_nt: TGTGCCAGTAGTAGAGACAGACCAACTAATGAAAAACTGTTTTTT

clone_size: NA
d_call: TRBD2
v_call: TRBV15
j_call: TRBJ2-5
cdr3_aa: CATSRDPPSGGETQYF
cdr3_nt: TGTGCCACCAGCAGAGATCCCCCTAGCGGGGGAGAGACCCAGTACTTC

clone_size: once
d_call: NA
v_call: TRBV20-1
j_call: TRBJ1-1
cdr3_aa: CSTGNTEAFF
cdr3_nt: TGCAGTACAGGGAACACTGAAGCTTTCTTT

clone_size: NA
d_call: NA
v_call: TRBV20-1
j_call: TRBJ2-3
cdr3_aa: CSASGTDTQYF
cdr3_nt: TGCAGTGCTAGCGGCACAGATACGCAGTATTTT

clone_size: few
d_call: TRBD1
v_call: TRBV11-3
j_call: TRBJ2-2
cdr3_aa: CASSLGGTGSGELFF
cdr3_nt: TGTGCCAGCAGCTTAGGAGGGACAGGTTCCGGGGAGCTGTTTTTT

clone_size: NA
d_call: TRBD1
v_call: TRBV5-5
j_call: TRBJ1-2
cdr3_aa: CASSLGGSGQAANYGYTF
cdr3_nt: TGTGCCAGCAGCTTGGGGGGTTCGGGACAGGCCGCTAACTATGGCTACACCTTC

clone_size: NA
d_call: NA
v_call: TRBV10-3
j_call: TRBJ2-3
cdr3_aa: CAISEPGDTDTQYF
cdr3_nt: TGTGCCATCAGTGAGCCGGGGGACACAGATACGCAGTATTTT

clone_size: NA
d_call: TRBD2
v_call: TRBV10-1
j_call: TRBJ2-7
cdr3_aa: CASSEGQRGAEEQYF
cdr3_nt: TGCGCCAGCAGTGAAGGCCAGCGGGGGGCAGAAGAGCAGTACTTC

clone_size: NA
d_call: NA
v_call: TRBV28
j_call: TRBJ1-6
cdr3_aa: CASSPTEGVHSPLHF
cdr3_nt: TGTGCCAGCAGTCCGACAGAAGGGGTCCATTCACCCCTCCACTTT

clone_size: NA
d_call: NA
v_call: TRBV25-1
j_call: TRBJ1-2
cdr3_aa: CASSEYHGNYGYTF
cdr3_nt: TGTGCCAGCAGTGAATATCACGGGAACTATGGCTACACCTTC

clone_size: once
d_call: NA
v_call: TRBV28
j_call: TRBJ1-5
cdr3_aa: CASSLYGTYNQPQHF
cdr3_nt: TGTGCCAGCAGTTTATACGGGACATATAATCAGCCCCAGCATTTT

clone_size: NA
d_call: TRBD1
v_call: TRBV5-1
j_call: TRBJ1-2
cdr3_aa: CASSFGDRDYGYTF
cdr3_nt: TGCGCCAGCAGCTTTGGGGACAGGGACTATGGCTACACCTTC

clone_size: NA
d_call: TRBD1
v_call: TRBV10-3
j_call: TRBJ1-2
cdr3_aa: CAISATGVGYGYTF
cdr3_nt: TGTGCCATCAGTGCGACAGGGGTCGGCTATGGCTACACCTTC

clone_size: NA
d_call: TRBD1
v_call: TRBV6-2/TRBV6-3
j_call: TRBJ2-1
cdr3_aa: CASSYTGEYNEQFF
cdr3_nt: TGTGCCAGCAGTTACACAGGGGAGTACAATGAGCAGTTCTTC